These T cell receptor beta chains were read from a single sample in a study of blood T cell repertoires in COVID-19. Profiled with immunoSEQ multiplex PCR; TCRdb holds only in-frame clones, not every one. This sample carries 95,000 to 120,000 clones, 70% to 85% of them seen once, and the ten largest clones take less than 2%. Sequencing used peripheral blood. These receptors were taken from a woman aged 35 to 49 with acute or convalescent COVID-19. The CDR3 runs from the conserved cysteine through the conserved F or W. A D gene is named only where the DNA matches it firmly. The listing skips clone size in some rows; elsewhere it reads once, few, many or a size class.

V gene	J gene	D gene	clone size	CDR3 length	CDR3 protein	CDR3 DNA
TRBV6-1	TRBJ2-1	.	many	17	CASSEAGAGSSYNEQFF	TGTGCCAGCAGTGAAGCGGGCGCGGGAAGCTCCTACAATGAGCAGTTCTTC
TRBV28	TRBJ1-5	.	.	12	CASSFEDQPQHF	TGTGCCAGCAGTTTCGAGGATCAGCCCCAGCATTTT
TRBV6-2/TRBV6-3	TRBJ2-2	TRBD2	.	17	CASTPRAAGGPTGELFF	TGTGCCAGCACCCCACGGGCGGCGGGGGGCCCCACCGGGGAGCTGTTTTTT
TRBV20-1	TRBJ2-7	TRBD2	.	16	CSASPGLGSAGLEQYF	TGCAGTGCTAGTCCGGGACTAGGTTCCGCTGGCCTCGAGCAGTACTTC
TRBV5-6	TRBJ1-3	TRBD1	.	16	CASSQRLGTAGNTIYF	TGTGCCAGCAGCCAGCGCCTTGGGACAGCGGGAAACACCATATATTTT
TRBV7-2	TRBJ1-2	TRBD1	.	15	CASSLVGRTGGGYTF	TGTGCCAGCAGCTTAGTTGGGAGGACAGGGGGTGGCTACACCTTC
TRBV19	TRBJ1-1	TRBD1	.	14	CASSKGAANTEAFF	TGTGCCAGTAGTAAGGGGGCAGCGAACACTGAAGCTTTCTTT
TRBV29-1	TRBJ1-2	.	.	12	CSVEEGGYGYTF	TGCAGCGTTGAAGAGGGGGGCTATGGCTACACCTTC
TRBV19	TRBJ2-1	TRBD2	.	12	CASMGLRNEQFF	TGTGCCAGTATGGGACTACGCAATGAGCAGTTCTTC
TRBV7-9	TRBJ1-1	.	medium-sized	14	CASSSRTAGTEAFF	TGTGCCAGCAGCTCACGGACAGCTGGTACTGAAGCTTTCTTT
TRBV20-1	TRBJ2-7	TRBD2	.	13	CSASSRGAYEQYF	TGCAGTGCTAGTAGCCGGGGGGCCTACGAGCAGTACTTC
TRBV7-9	TRBJ2-7	TRBD1	few	15	CASSPDRGTGYEQYF	TGTGCCAGCAGCCCTGACAGGGGAACGGGATACGAGCAGTACTTC
TRBV6-5	TRBJ1-1	.	.	13	CASSPQEDTEAFF	TGTGCCAGCAGCCCCCAAGAGGACACTGAAGCTTTCTTT
TRBV5-1	TRBJ2-7	.	.	13	CASTKTGSYEQYF	TGCGCCAGCACCAAAACAGGCTCCTACGAGCAGTACTTC
TRBV7-6	TRBJ2-5	.	.	16	CASSTSVGQSLGTQYF	TGTGCCAGCAGCACCTCCGTCGGACAGTCACTAGGGACCCAGTACTTC
TRBV3-1/TRBV3-2	TRBJ2-4	.	.	15	CASSQGRMAKNIQYF	TGTGCCAGCAGCCAGGGGAGAATGGCCAAAAACATTCAGTACTTC
TRBV6-1	TRBJ2-1	TRBD2	many	14	CASSEAGGAYEQFF	TGTGCCAGCAGTGAAGCCGGGGGGGCCTATGAGCAGTTCTTC
TRBV6-6	TRBJ2-7	TRBD1	many	16	CASSRSGTGNSYEQYF	TGTGCCAGCAGTCGATCCGGGACAGGAAACTCCTACGAGCAGTACTTC
TRBV7-2	TRBJ1-6	.	.	14	CASSQDYVGSPLHF	TGTGCCAGCAGCCAAGACTACGTGGGTTCACCCCTCCACTTT
TRBV29-1	TRBJ2-7	TRBD1	.	12	CSVGQGAWEQYF	TGCAGCGTTGGACAGGGGGCGTGGGAGCAGTACTTC
TRBV18	TRBJ1-6	TRBD1	.	14	CASSPETGSSPLHF	TGTGCCAGCTCACCGGAGACAGGGAGTTCACCCCTCCACTTT
TRBV28	TRBJ1-6	.	.	16	CASSTLGQGYNSPLHF	TGTGCCAGCAGCACCTTAGGTCAGGGCTATAATTCACCCCTCCACTTT
TRBV7-2	TRBJ2-2	.	.	13	CASSFFGTGELFF	TGTGCCAGCAGCTTTTTCGGTACCGGGGAGCTGTTTTTT
TRBV13	TRBJ1-3	.	.	15	CASSLTRSPGNTIYF	TGTGCCAGCAGCTTAACTAGAAGCCCAGGAAACACCATATATTTT
TRBV3-1/TRBV3-2	TRBJ2-7	.	.	13	CASSLLSGHEQYF	TGTGCCAGCAGCCTCTTGTCTGGGCACGAGCAGTACTTC
TRBV11-2	TRBJ1-2	.	.	12	CASSSHREGYTF	TGTGCCAGCAGCTCTCACAGGGAAGGCTACACCTTC
TRBV6-6	TRBJ1-3	.	.	15	CASSKDGFSGNTIYF	TGTGCCAGCAGCAAAGACGGGTTCTCTGGAAACACCATATATTTT
TRBV25-1	TRBJ2-1	.	.	14	CASSALDSGYEQFF	TGTGCCAGCAGTGCCCTGGACAGTGGTTATGAGCAGTTCTTC
TRBV6-8	TRBJ2-4	.	.	18	CASRLTGRRRNDRNIQYF	TGTGCCAGCAGGCTTACTGGCCGTAGGCGGAACGACCGGAACATTCAGTACTTC
TRBV4-3	TRBJ1-6	.	few	15	CASSQDEAGDSPLHF	TGCGCCAGCAGCCAAGATGAGGCTGGCGACTCACCCCTCCACTTT
TRBV3-1/TRBV3-2	TRBJ2-3	TRBD2	.	18	CASSPRVLAGGFTDTQYF	TGTGCCAGCAGCCCGCGGGTTCTAGCGGGGGGCTTCACAGATACGCAGTATTTT
TRBV6-1	TRBJ1-4	.	.	15	CASSENMASNEKLFF	TGTGCCAGCAGTGAAAATATGGCATCAAATGAAAAACTGTTTTTT
TRBV5-4	TRBJ1-6	TRBD1	.	15	CASSTYQGVNSPLHF	TGTGCCAGCAGCACCTACCAGGGGGTTAATTCACCCCTCCACTTT
TRBV28	TRBJ1-1	.	.	13	CASTPPRNTEAFF	TGTGCCAGCACCCCTCCGAGGAACACTGAAGCTTTCTTT
TRBV18	TRBJ1-1	.	.	14	CASSPQGVGTEAFF	TGTGCCAGCTCACCCCAGGGTGTTGGGACTGAAGCTTTCTTT
TRBV6-1	TRBJ2-7	.	.	13	CASSEALLGLTPF	TGTGCCAGCAGTGAAGCGCTCCTAGGACTTACCCCCTTC
TRBV19	TRBJ2-3	.	.	15	CASSIGGSPTDTQYF	TGTGCCAGTAGTATAGGTGGCTCCCCCACAGATACGCAGTATTTT
TRBV6-5	TRBJ2-1	.	.	14	CASRWGPSYNEQFF	TGTGCCAGCAGATGGGGCCCGTCTTACAATGAGCAGTTCTTC
TRBV24-1	TRBJ2-2	.	.	16	CATSDPGGANTGELFF	TGTGCCACCAGTGATCCTGGGGGGGCCAACACCGGGGAGCTGTTTTTT
TRBV29-1	TRBJ2-5	.	many	11	CSVETRETQYF	TGCAGCGTTGAAACCAGGGAGACCCAGTACTTC
TRBV6-4	TRBJ1-5	.	.	18	CASSDLFDPGLLNQPQHF	TGTGCCAGCAGTGACTTATTCGACCCGGGACTGCTCAATCAGCCCCAGCATTTT
TRBV5-1	TRBJ1-6	.	.	16	CASSLAGDTENSPLHF	TGCGCCAGCAGCTTGGCGGGGGATACCGAGAATTCACCCCTCCACTTT
TRBV24-1	TRBJ2-1	.	.	13	CATSDTGYNEQFF	TGTGCCACCAGTGACACGGGGTACAATGAGCAGTTCTTC
TRBV6-5	TRBJ1-5	TRBD1	.	14	CASMGQGMNQPQHF	TGTGCCAGCATGGGACAGGGGATGAATCAGCCCCAGCATTTT
TRBV6-5	TRBJ2-3	.	.	15	CASSTGTTSTDTQYF	TGTGCCAGCAGTACCGGGACAACTAGCACAGATACGCAGTATTTT
TRBV7-2	TRBJ1-1	.	.	14	CASSLARDTVTAFF	TGTGCCAGCAGCTTAGCCCGGGACACGGTCACGGCTTTCTTT
TRBV2	TRBJ2-2	TRBD1	.	14	CARGGQGRTGELFF	TGTGCCAGGGGAGGACAGGGTCGCACCGGGGAGCTGTTTTTT
TRBV27	TRBJ1-5	.	.	13	CASSFSLNQPQHF	TGTGCCAGCAGTTTTTCACTAAATCAGCCCCAGCATTTT
TRBV12-3/TRBV12-4	TRBJ1-1	.	.	13	CASNRGRATEAFF	TGTGCCAGCAACCGCGGCAGGGCCACTGAAGCTTTCTTT
TRBV19	TRBJ2-2	.	.	12	CASSIESGELFF	TGTGCCAGTAGTATAGAATCAGGGGAGCTGTTTTTT
TRBV6-2/TRBV6-3	TRBJ1-5	.	.	15	CASSRLPMSNQPQHF	TGTGCCAGCAGTCGACTGCCGATGTCCAATCAGCCCCAGCATTTT
TRBV3-1/TRBV3-2	TRBJ2-7	.	.	15	CASSQADRASREQYF	TGTGCCAGCAGCCAAGCGGACAGAGCCTCTCGCGAGCAGTACTTC
TRBV28	TRBJ1-6	TRBD1	few	15	CASREDRVRRSPLHF	TGTGCCAGCCGTGAAGACAGGGTCCGGCGGTCACCCCTCCACTTT